This T cell receptor beta chain stems from a study of blood T cells in healthy people across ages. General study findings and limits: Shifts in expanded clonotypes may have been confounded by donor CMV status, which was unknown.

Together with a sample-barcoded 5' primer, a J-beta primer mix was included in a second PCR lasting about 7 to 11 cycles. From the 5' RACE reads, TCRdb called clonotypes with MiXCR, one entry per CDR3 protein. This sample has about 1 million distinct CDR3 sequences, with 20% to 25% found just once. The V and J ends lost 5 bases and 7 bases, in that order; junction bases with no gene match: 7. The CDR3 runs 16 residues. The germline CDR1 and CDR2 sequences are SEHNR and FQNEAQ (reference sequence). Details on this clonotype: Antigen specificity is unknown.

The same sample was also used in a study of T cells of mothers and their children.

Source material: blood. This clonotype originated in a girl aged 2 to 10 in good health. The chain has TRBV7-9 and TRBJ2-2, with 13 bases lining up with TRBD2. The CDR3 sequence is CASSVGLAGRDGELFF. Written as DNA, the CDR3 is TGTGCCAGCAGCGTGGGACTAGCGGGAAGGGACGGGGAGCTGTTTTTT.